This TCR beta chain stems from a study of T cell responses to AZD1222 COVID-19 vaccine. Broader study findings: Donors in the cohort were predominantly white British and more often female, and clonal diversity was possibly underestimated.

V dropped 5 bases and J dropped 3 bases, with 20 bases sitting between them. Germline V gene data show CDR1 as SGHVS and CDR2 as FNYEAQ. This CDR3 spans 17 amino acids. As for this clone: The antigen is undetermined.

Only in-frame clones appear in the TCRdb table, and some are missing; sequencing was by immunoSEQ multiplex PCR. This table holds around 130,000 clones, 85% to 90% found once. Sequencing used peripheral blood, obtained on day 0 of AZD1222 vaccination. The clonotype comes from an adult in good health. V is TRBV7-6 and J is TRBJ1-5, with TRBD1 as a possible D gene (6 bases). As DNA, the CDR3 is TGTGCCAGCAGCCCCCTGGCAGGGGTCGGGGCCAATCAGCCCCAGCATTTT. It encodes CASSPLAGVGANQPQHF. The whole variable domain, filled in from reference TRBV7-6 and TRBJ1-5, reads GAGVSQSPRYKVTKRGQDVALRCDPISGHVSLYWYRQALGQGPEFLTYFNYEAQQDKSGLPNDRFSAERPEGSISTLTIQRTEQRDSAMYRCASSPLAGVGANQPQHFGDGTRLSIL.